This T cell receptor beta chain was recovered during a study of blood T cells in healthy people across ages (dated by TCRdb to about 2015). Describing the broader study: Template switching captured roughly one uniquely barcoded TCR beta cDNA molecule per two T cells in model experiments. The study measured age-related changes in TCR beta repertoire diversity using deep sequencing normalized with unique cDNA molecular identifiers. Donors were grouped into four age groups: young (average approximately 15 years), middle-aged (approximately 41), aged (about 60) and long-lived (about 82). Donors of different ages were randomly distributed across sequencing lanes to avoid experimental bias. Two additional independent replicas of 1 million unique cDNA reads from the same blood draw were analyzed for two donors (one aged 18 to 30 and one aged 80 or older).

General conclusions and limits of the study: Observed TCR beta diversity per million T cells fell roughly linearly with age, and a significant reduction was already apparent by age roughly 40. Conclusive comparison of naive and antigen-experienced compartments was prevented by the profiling of bulk unsorted PBMCs. Compared with the aged group, the long-lived group had more naive CD4+ T cells, fewer expanded clones and increased TCR diversity, suggesting age selection. There was a strong correlation between observed TCR beta diversity and the percentage of naive T cells measured by flow cytometry. Donor CMV infection status was unknown, potentially confounding age-related changes in expanded clonotypes. Total diversity estimates from one million sequenced T cells were considered lower bounds and underestimates.

Trimming takes 0 bases off V and 2 bases off J; junction bases not matched to a gene: 0. CDR1 and CDR2 were assigned from the germline V gene as MRHNA and SNTAGT. There are 15 amino acids in the CDR3, from cysteine to phenylalanine inclusive. Only the CDR3 region is kept as DNA, spanning 45 bases read in frame from base 1. As concerns this clonotype: Its antigen is not yet known. No much larger clonotype is one base removed from it; base qualities were not supplied.

Systemically healthy Caucasian individuals from Russia, about 38 in total and aged about 6 to 90 years, were included as donors. Ten milliliters of peripheral blood were drawn from each donor into EDTA-treated Vacutainer tubes. Ficoll-Paque density-gradient centrifugation was used to isolate PBMCs, with at least 6.5 million obtained per sample. Total RNA, at least 6 micrograms per sample, was extracted from PBMCs with Trizol reagent. The percentages of naive CD45RAhigh/CD27high T cells were determined by flow cytometry on a PBMC aliquot from every donor. Receptor amplification or capture employed 5' RACE. A second roughly 7 to 11 cycle PCR used a sample-barcoded 5' primer and a J-beta primer mix. A unique molecular identifier was introduced onto each TCR beta cDNA molecule by a template-switch 5' adaptor carrying 12 random nucleotides. Each sample yielded at least 2.5 million CDR3-containing paired-end reads. All of the RNA was converted into first-strand cDNA using the Mint cDNA synthesis kit, with a TRBC-specific oligonucleotide serving as the primer. After uracil-DNA glycosylase treatment, a first 18-cycle PCR used universal primers M1SS and BC2_uni_R on all cDNA. On the authors' methods: Each sample was normalized by randomly selecting 1 million high-quality reads, each carrying a distinct molecular identifier. Reads sharing molecular identifiers were discarded rather than binned into consensus sequences. MiTCR, with a Q25 quality threshold and the strictest error-elimination algorithm, was used for CDR3 identification, clonotype clustering and error correction. A nonparametric unseen species model with Euler transformation was used to estimate lower-bound total TCR beta diversity. In-frame beta chains were kept once TCRdb had trimmed the public reads at Q25 with fastp and called clones with MiXCR. Records with the same CDR3 protein are collapsed into one entry carrying the most frequent genes and DNA. The authors' filters were not applied to this entry. The sample table contains around 1,900,000 distinct CDR3 sequences; only one count was recorded for about two fifths of them. The top ten constitute approximately 22% of the sample.

In this chain, TRBV6-4 is recombined with TRBJ1-5, and TRBD1 aligns with 8 junction nucleotides. Input material: blood. The TCR was taken from a human donor in good health. The DNA sequence follows: TGTGCCAGCAGTGACTCGACAGGGGGCAATCAGCCCCAGCATTTT. It is translated as CASSDSTGGNQPQHF.